This record looks at one T cell receptor (beta chain) sequence and its context. Its target is unknown. The method was immunoSEQ multiplex PCR; TCRdb's version includes in-frame clones alone and lacks a portion of them. The repertoire includes some 130,000 clones, about 86% of them detected once, and about 8% sits in the top ten. These data belong to a study of identifying expanded T cells in peripheral blood. Points from the study as a whole: Variance in clone template counts between approximately two-week samples significantly increased with total template count across all healthy donors.

Collection occurred without any documented infections or immune events in donors. This CDR3 comprises 15 residues. V trimming: 3 bases; J trimming: 7 bases; junction bases outside the gene matches: 7. The V gene's germline CDR1 is SGHTS and CDR2 YDEGEE. The sequence derives from a person aged 18 to 70 in good health. J is TRBJ2-1 and V is TRBV5-8; 10 bases line up with TRBD2. The sample consisted of blood. The CDR3 loop reads CASSSLAGVDNEQFF. CDR3 nucleotide sequence: TGTGCCAGCAGCTCGCTAGCGGGAGTGGATAATGAGCAGTTCTTC.